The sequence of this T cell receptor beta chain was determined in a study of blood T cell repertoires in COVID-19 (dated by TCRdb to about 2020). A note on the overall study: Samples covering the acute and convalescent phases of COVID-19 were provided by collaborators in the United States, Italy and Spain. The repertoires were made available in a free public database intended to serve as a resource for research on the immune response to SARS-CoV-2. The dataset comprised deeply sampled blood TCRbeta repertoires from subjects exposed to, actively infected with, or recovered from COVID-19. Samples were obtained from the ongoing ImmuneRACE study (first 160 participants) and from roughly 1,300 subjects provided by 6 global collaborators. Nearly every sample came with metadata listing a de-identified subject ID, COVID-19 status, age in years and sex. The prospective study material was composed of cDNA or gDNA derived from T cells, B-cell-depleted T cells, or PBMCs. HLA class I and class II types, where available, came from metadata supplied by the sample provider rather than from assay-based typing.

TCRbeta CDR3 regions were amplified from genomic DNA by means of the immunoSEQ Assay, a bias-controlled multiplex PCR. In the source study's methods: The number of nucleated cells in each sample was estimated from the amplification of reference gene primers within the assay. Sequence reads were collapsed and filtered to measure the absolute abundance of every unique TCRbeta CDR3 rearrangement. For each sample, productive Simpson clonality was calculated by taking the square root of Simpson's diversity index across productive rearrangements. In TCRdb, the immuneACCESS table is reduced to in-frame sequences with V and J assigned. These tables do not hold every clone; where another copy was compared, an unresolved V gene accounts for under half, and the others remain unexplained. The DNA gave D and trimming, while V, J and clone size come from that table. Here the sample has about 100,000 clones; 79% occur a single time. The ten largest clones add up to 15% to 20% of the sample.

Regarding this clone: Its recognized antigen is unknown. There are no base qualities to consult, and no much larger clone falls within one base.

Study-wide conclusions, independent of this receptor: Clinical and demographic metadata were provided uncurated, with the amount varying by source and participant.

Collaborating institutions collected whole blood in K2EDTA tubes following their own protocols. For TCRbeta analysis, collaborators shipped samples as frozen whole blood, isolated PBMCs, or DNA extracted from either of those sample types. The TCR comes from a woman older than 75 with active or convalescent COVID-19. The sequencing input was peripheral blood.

CDR3 loop: CASSSGWTDSTGELFF. The DNA reads TGTGCCAGCAGCTCCGGGTGGACAGATTCTACCGGGGAGCTGTTTTTT. The chain is made from TRBV13 and TRBJ2-2, and the D gene may be TRBD1, 6 bases matching. The junction shows trimming of 4 bases on V and 5 bases on J, plus 17 bases between the germline ends. From a lookup of the germline V gene (reference sequence), CDR1 and CDR2 are PRHDT and FYEKMQ. Counted from cysteine to phenylalanine, this CDR3 has 16 amino acids. The DNA shown is the 48-base CDR3, in frame from base 1.